This section outlines one T cell receptor beta chain sequence together with its context. The data derive from a study of cytomegalovirus exposure and HLA in healthy donors. PCR was performed using 60 Vbeta and 13 Jbeta primers. Clones were read by immunoSEQ multiplex PCR, and TCRdb kept only the in-frame ones, dropping some. The sample comprises 140,000 to 150,000 clones, nearly 10% of which are singletons, and 1.8% rests with the top ten. From germline, CDR1 is MNHEY and CDR2 SVGAGI. CDR3 length equals 15 residues. With 2 bases removed from V and 0 bases from J, the gap between germline ends came to 10 bases.

The receptor comes from a man aged 50 to 60 in good health and CMV-seronegative. V and J are TRBV6-5 and TRBJ1-2; the D gene is possibly TRBD1 (5 bases). The sample was PBMCs. The CDR3 protein is CASSYTGGANYGYTF. Written as DNA, the CDR3 is TGTGCCAGCAGTTACACCGGGGGAGCTAACTATGGCTACACCTTC.